A selection of T cell receptor beta chains follows, all from one sample in a study of blood T cells in healthy people across ages. TCRdb called the 5' RACE reads again in MiXCR, with one record for every CDR3 protein. This repertoire shows roughly 1.6 million distinct CDR3 sequences, about 31% found once; its top ten account for 10% to 12%. The sequenced material came from blood. The receptor source for this set is a woman in her 30s in good health. CDR3s include the opening cysteine and the closing phenylalanine or tryptophan. D genes are given only for firm matches. Clone size is stated in some rows and not others, as once, few, many or a class when expanded.

clone_size j_call d_call v_call cdr3_aa cdr3_nt
few TRBJ2-1 TRBD2 TRBV10-2 CASSESASGSGNEQFF TGCGCCAGCAGTGAGTCGGCTAGCGGGAGTGGAAATGAGCAGTTCTTC
. TRBJ2-1 . TRBV7-2 CASSFRGGGSGYNEQFF TGTGCCAGCAGCTTTAGAGGGGGCGGGAGTGGGTACAATGAGCAGTTCTTC
many TRBJ2-7 . TRBV12-3/TRBV12-4 CASSLGWIEQYF TGTGCCAGCAGTTTGGGCTGGATCGAGCAGTACTTC
few TRBJ1-2 . TRBV7-8 CASSLETNYGYTF TGTGCCAGCAGCTTAGAAACTAACTATGGCTACACCTTC
. TRBJ2-1 . TRBV5-1 CASSSWTPPHEQFF TGCGCCAGCAGCTCGTGGACACCGCCTCATGAGCAGTTCTTC
few TRBJ1-1 TRBD1 TRBV2 CASSAGQGGEAFF TGTGCCAGCAGCGCTGGACAGGGGGGCGAAGCTTTCTTT
. TRBJ2-1 . TRBV6-1 CASSQEVAPYNEQFF TGTGCCAGCAGTCAAGAGGTAGCTCCCTACAATGAGCAGTTCTTC
few TRBJ2-2 . TRBV12-5 CASGLVGGRVHTGELFF TGTGCTAGTGGTTTGGTAGGAGGGCGGGTCCACACCGGGGAGCTGTTTTTT
many TRBJ2-3 . TRBV29-1 CSVVRADTQYF TGCAGCGTTGTCCGGGCAGATACGCAGTATTTT
once TRBJ1-4 . TRBV27 CASGTGLTNEKLFF TGTGCCAGCGGTACAGGCTTAACTAATGAAAAACTGTTTTTT
. TRBJ1-1 TRBD1 TRBV4-1 CASSQGRILGRGRTEAFF TGCGCCAGCAGCCAAGGTAGAATTTTGGGCAGGGGGCGGACTGAAGCTTTCTTT
many TRBJ2-7 . TRBV29-1 CSVELTGEQYF TGCAGCGTTGAACTGACAGGCGAGCAGTACTTC
few TRBJ1-1 . TRBV11-2 CASSSHYGDTEAFF TGTGCCAGCAGCTCGCACTACGGGGACACTGAAGCTTTCTTT
. TRBJ1-2 TRBD1 TRBV6-1 CASSEVGTGRGTNYGYTF TGTGCCAGCAGTGAAGTGGGGACAGGGAGGGGAACTAACTATGGCTACACCTTC
once TRBJ1-2 . TRBV10-3 CAISESGQRNYGYTF TGTGCCATCAGTGAGAGTGGACAGAGGAACTATGGCTACACCTTC
few TRBJ1-4 . TRBV15 CATSRDLGHPRLPNEKLFF TGTGCCACCAGCAGAGACCTGGGACACCCTCGACTTCCAAATGAAAAACTGTTTTTT
many TRBJ2-5 . TRBV20-1 CSVTGLRGQETQYF TGCAGTGTCACGGGACTGAGAGGCCAAGAGACCCAGTACTTC
few TRBJ2-5 TRBD2 TRBV5-1 CASSPTTSGRFQETQYF TGCGCCAGCAGCCCGACAACTAGCGGGAGGTTCCAGGAGACCCAGTACTTC
. TRBJ2-7 . TRBV7-2 CVGSRSGAGSDEQYF TGTGTCGGCAGCCGCTCCGGGGCGGGATCGGACGAGCAGTACTTC